This T cell receptor beta chain was obtained from a study of blood T cell repertoires in COVID-19. Overall study context: Sites across the United States, Italy and Spain contributed samples from acute and convalescent COVID-19.

The table came from immunoSEQ multiplex PCR; TCRdb's copy has only in-frame clones and leaves some out. This sample has 300,000 to 400,000 clones, with roughly nine tenths found just once. Those enrolled, adults aged roughly 18 to 89 years, came from fewer than 25 US areas. Assignment of participants to cohorts was predicated upon participant-reported clinical history. CDR1 and CDR2 (germline): MNHNS, SASEGT. This CDR3 has 13 amino acids. The V end was cut by 2 bases, the J end by 5 bases, with 9 bases between. Sequenced: PBMCs or T cells enriched from blood (not recorded which). This sequence joins TRBV6-1 and TRBJ1-2; possibly TRBD1 for D (5 bases). The TCR originated in a man aged 18 to 30 who had recovered from COVID-19. DNA of the CDR3: TGTGCCAGCAGTGAACAGGGAGGGTATGGCTACACCTTC. Its protein product is CASSEQGGYGYTF.